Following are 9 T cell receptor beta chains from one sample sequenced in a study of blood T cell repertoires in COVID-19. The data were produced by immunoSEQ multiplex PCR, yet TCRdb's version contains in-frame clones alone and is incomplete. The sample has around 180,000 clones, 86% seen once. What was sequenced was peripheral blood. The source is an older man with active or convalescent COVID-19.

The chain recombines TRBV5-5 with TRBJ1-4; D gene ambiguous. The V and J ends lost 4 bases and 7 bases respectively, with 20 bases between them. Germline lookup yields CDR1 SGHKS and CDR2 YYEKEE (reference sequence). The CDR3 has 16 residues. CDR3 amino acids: CASSTPTAARGEKLFF. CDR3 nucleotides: TGTGCCAGCAGCACCCCAACGGCAGCCAGAGGTGAAAAACTGTTTTTT.

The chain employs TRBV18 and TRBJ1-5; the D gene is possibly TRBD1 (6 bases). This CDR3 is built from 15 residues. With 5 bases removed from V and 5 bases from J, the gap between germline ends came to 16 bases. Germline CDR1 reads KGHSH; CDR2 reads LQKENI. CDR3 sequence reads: CASSDRRGGHQPQHF. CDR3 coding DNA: TGTGCCAGCTCAGACCGACGGGGGGGCCATCAGCCCCAGCATTTT.

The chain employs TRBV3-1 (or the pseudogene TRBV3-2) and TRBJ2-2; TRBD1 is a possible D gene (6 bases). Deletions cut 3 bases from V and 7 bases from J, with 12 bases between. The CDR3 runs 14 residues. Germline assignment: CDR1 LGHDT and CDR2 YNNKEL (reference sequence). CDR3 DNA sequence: TGTGCCAGCAGCCAGATAGGGGGTCACGGGGAGCTGTTTTTT. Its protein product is CASSQIGGHGELFF.

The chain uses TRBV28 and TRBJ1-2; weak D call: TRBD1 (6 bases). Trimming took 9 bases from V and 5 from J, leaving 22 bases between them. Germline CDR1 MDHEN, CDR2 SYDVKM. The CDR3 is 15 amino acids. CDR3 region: CASLTQGKEEYGYTF. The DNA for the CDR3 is TGTGCCAGTCTTACACAGGGAAAGGAGGAATATGGCTACACCTTC.

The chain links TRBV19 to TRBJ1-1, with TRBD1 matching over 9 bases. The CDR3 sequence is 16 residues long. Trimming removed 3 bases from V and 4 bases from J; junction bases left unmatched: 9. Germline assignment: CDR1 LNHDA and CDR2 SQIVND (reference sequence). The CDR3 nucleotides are TGTGCCAGTAGTATTCCGGGACAGGGATCGGGCACTGAAGCTTTCTTT. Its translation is CASSIPGQGSGTEAFF.

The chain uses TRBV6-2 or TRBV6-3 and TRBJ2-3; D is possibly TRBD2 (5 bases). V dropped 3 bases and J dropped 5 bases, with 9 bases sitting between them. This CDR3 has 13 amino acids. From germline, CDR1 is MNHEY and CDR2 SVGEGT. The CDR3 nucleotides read TGTGCCAGCAGTTATGGTAGCGTAGATACGCAGTATTTT. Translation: CASSYGSVDTQYF.

The CDR3 reads CASSQGGRGELFF. DNA of the CDR3: TGCGCCAGCAGCCAAGGGGGCCGCGGGGAGCTGTTTTTT. The V call is TRBV4-3, the J call TRBJ2-2, with D possibly being TRBD1 (5 bases). The CDR3 has 13 amino acids. V was trimmed by 1 base and J by 7 bases, leaving 7 bases between them. Germline-derived CDR1 and CDR2 are LGHNA and YSLEER.

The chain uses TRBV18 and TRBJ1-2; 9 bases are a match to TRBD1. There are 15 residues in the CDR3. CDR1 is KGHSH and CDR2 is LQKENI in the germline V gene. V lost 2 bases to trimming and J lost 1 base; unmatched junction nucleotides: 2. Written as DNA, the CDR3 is TGTGCCAGCTCACCAGCGGGACAGGGTAACTATGGCTACACCTTC. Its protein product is CASSPAGQGNYGYTF.

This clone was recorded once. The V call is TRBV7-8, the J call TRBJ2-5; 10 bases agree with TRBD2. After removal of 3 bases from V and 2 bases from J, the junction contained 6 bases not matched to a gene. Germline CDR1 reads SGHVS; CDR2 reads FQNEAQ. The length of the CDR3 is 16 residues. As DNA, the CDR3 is TGTGCCAGCAGCTTTCGGCTAGCGGGAGCGCAAGAGACCCAGTACTTC. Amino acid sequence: CASSFRLAGAQETQYF.